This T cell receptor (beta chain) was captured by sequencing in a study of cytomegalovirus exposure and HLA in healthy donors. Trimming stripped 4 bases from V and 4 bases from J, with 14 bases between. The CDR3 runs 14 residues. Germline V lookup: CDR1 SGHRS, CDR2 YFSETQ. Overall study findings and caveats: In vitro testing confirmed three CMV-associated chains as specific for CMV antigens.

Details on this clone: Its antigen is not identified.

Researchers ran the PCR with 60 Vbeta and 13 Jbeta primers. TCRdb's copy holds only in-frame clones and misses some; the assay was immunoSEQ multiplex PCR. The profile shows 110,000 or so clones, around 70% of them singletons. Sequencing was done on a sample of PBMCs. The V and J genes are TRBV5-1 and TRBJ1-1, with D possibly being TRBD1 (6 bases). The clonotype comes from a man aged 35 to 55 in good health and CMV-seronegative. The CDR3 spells CASSQRDIGTEAFF. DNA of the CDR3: TGCGCCAGCAGCCAAAGGGACATTGGCACTGAAGCTTTCTTT. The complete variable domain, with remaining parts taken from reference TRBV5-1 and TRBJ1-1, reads KAGVTQTPRYLIKTRGQQVTLSCSPISGHRSVSWYQQTPGQGLQFLFEYFSETQRNKGNFPGRFSGRQFSNSRSEMNVSTLELGDSALYLCASSQRDIGTEAFFGQGTRLTVV.